This T cell receptor (beta chain) was observed in a study of tumor-infiltrating lymphocytes in oesophageal squamous cell carcinoma. Germline trimming cut 1 base from V and 2 bases from J; bases unmatched to any gene: 9. Germline CDR1 SGHTA, CDR2 FQGNSA. The CDR3 runs to 17 residues. TCRdb re-called the PCR reads with MiXCR, one entry per CDR3 protein. The sample includes fewer than 20,000 distinct CDR3 sequences, around 45% of them seen just once. The sequenced sample was normal esophageal tissue next to the tumor. The chain has TRBV7-2 and TRBJ2-3; 7 bases are shared with TRBD2. The clonotype was recovered from a female donor with esophageal squamous cell carcinoma. The CDR3 is CASSLGEGGSLTDTQYF. In DNA, the CDR3 is TGTGCCAGCAGCTTAGGGGAAGGCGGGAGCCTCACAGATACGCAGTATTTT. The whole variable domain, filled in from reference TRBV7-2 and TRBJ2-3, reads GAGVSQSPSNKVTEKGKDVELRCDPISGHTALYWYRQSLGQGLEFLIYFQGNSAPDKSGLPSDRFSAERTGGSVSTLTIQRTQQEDSAVYLCASSLGEGGSLTDTQYFGPGTRLTVL.